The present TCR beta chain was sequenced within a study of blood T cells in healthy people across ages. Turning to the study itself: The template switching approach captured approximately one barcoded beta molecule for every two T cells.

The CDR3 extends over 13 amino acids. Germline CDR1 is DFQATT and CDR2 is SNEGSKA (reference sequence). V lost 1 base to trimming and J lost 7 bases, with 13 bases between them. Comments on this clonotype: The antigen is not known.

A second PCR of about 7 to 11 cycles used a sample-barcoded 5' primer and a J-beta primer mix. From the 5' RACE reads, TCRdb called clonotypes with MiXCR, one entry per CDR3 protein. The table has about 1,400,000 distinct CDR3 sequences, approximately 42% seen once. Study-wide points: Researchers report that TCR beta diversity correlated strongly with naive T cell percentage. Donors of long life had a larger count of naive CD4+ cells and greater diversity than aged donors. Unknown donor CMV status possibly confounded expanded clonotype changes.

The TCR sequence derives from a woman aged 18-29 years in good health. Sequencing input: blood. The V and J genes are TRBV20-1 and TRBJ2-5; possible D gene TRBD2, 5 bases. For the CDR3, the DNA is TGCAGTGCTAGAGGGACTGGGCTAAGGACCCAGTACTTC. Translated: CSARGTGLRTQYF.